Below are 2 T cell receptor beta chains sequenced from a single sample in a study of blood T cell repertoires in COVID-19. Generated by immunoSEQ multiplex PCR, the TCRdb table keeps only in-frame clones and is missing some. The top ten clones hold 0.2% to 0.3% of a sample with roughly 670,000 clones, 85% to 90% of them seen once. The sample was peripheral blood. These receptors were obtained from a woman under 30 with acute or convalescent COVID-19.

The chain recombines TRBV9 with TRBJ2-1; possible D gene TRBD1, 6 bases. Germline V gene data show CDR1 as SGDLS and CDR2 as YYNGEE. V was pared by 3 bases and J by 4 bases, with 17 bases between. The CDR3 covers 16 residues. The CDR3 coding sequence is TGTGCCAGCAGCGGGACAGTCTTGAGGGGGTACAATGAGCAGTTCTTC. This translates into CASSGTVLRGYNEQFF.

This clone occurred a few times. This CDR3 reads CASRGQGANNSPLHF. CDR3 in DNA: TGTGCCAGCAGGGGACAGGGGGCCAATAATTCACCCCTCCACTTT. The chain is built from TRBV2 and TRBJ1-6; TRBD1 matches at 12 bases. Germline CDR1 and CDR2: SNHLY and FYNNEI. The junction had 2 bases not matched to a gene; V was cut back by 6 bases and J by 5 bases. CDR3 length equals 15 residues.